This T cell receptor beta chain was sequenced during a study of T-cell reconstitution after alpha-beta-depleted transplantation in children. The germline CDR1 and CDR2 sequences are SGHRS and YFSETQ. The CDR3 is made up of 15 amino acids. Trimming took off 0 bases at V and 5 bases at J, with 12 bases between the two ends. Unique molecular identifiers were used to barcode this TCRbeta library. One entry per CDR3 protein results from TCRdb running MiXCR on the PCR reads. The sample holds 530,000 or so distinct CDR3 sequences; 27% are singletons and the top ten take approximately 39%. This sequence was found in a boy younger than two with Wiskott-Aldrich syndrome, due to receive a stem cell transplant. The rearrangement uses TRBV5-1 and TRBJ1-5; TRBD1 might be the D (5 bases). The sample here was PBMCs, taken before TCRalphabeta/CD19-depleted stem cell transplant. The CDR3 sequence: CASSLGQGSHQPQHF. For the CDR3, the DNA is TGCGCCAGCAGCTTGGGGCAGGGAAGCCATCAGCCCCAGCATTTT.